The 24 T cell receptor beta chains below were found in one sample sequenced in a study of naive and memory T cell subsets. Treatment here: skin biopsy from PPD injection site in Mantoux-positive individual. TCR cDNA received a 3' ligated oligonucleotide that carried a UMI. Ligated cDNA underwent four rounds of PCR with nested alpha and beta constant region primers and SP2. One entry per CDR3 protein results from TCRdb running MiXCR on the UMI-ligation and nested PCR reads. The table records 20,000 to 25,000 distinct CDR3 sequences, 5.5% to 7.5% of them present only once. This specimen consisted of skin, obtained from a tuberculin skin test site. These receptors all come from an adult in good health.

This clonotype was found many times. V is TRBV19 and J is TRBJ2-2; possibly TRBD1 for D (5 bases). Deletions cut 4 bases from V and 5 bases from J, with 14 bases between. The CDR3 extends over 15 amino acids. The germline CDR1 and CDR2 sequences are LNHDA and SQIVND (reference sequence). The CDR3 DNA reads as TGTGCCAGTAGTACCAACCCCAGGGAAACCGGGGAGCTGTTTTTT. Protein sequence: CASSTNPRETGELFF.

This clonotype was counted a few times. The CDR3 is CASRKSGSYQETQYF. As DNA, the CDR3 is TGTGCCAGCAGAAAAAGCGGGAGCTACCAAGAGACCCAGTACTTC. This rearrangement joins TRBV2 to TRBJ2-5; TRBD2 aligns across 8 bases. V was pared by 6 bases and J by 0 bases, with 6 bases of the junction left unmatched. The CDR3 length is 15 residues. Per the germline V gene, CDR1 is SNHLY and CDR2 is FYNNEI.

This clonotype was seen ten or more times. CDR3 in DNA: TGCAGTGCGGGACAGGGGTTCACAGATACGCAGTATTTT. This gives the protein CSAGQGFTDTQYF. V gene TRBV20-1 combines with J gene TRBJ2-3, with TRBD1 matching over 10 bases. Germline-derived CDR1 and CDR2 are DFQATT and SNEGSKA (reference sequence). This CDR3 has 13 amino acids. V trimming: 6 bases; J trimming: 2 bases; junction bases outside the gene matches: 2.

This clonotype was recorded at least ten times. CDR3 bases: TGTGCCAGCAGCCCGAAAGTAACCCAGTACTTC. Translated, it gives CASSPKVTQYF. This sequence joins TRBV2 and TRBJ2-7; D unclear. Germline assignment: CDR1 SNHLY and CDR2 FYNNEI. The CDR3 covers 11 residues. Trimming left V 6 bases short and J 10 bases short, with 13 bases between.

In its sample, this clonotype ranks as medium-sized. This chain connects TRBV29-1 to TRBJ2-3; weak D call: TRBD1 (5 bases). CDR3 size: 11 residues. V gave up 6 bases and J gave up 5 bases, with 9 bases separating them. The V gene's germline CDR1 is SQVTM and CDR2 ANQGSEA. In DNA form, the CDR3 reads TGCAGCGTCGACAGTTTAGATACGCAGTATTTT. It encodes CSVDSLDTQYF.

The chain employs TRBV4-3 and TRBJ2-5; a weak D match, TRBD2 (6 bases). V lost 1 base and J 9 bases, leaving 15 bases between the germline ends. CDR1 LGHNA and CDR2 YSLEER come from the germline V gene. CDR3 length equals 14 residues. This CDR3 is CASSQGGVEAPQYF. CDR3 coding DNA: TGCGCCAGCAGCCAAGGGGGGGTAGAGGCGCCCCAGTACTTC.

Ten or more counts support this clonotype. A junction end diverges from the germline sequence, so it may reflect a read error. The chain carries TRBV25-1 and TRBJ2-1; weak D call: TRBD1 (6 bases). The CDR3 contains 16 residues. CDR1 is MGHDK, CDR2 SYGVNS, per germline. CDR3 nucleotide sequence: TGTGCCAGCAGTGAACTCCGGACAGACCGATACAATGGGCAGTTCTTC. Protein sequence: CASSELRTDRYNGQFF.

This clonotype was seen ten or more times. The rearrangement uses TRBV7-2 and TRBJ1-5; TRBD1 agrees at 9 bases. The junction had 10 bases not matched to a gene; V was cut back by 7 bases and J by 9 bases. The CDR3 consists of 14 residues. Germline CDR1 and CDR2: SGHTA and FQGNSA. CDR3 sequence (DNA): TGTGCCAGCATCCCGGGACAGGGCATGGGGCCCCAGCATTTT. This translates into CASIPGQGMGPQHF.

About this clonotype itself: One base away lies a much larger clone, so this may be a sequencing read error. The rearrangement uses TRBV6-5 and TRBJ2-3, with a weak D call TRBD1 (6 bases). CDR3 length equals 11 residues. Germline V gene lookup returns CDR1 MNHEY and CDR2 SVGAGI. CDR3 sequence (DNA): TGTCCCAGCACAGGGTCAGATACGCAGTATTTT. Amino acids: CPSTGSDTQYF.

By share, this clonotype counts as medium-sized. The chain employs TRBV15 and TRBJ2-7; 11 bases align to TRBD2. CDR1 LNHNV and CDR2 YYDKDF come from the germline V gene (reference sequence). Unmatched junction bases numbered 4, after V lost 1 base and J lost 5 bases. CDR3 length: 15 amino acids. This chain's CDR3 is CATSRASGRIHEQYF. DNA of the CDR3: TGTGCCACCAGCAGAGCTAGCGGGAGGATCCACGAGCAGTACTTC.

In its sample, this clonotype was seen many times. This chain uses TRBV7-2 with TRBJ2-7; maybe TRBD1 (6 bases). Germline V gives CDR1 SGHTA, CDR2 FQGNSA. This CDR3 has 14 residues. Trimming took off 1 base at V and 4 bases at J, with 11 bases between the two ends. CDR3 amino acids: CASSLVTGPYEQYF. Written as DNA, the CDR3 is TGTGCCAGCAGCTTAGTTACAGGGCCGTACGAGCAGTACTTC.

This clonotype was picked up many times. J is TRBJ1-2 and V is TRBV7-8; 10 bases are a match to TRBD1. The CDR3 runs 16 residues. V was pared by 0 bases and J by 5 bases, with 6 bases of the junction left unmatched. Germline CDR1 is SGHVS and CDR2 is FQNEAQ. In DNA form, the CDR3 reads TGTGCCAGCAGCTTAGCGTCCGGGACAGGGGCGTATGGCTACACCTTC. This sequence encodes CASSLASGTGAYGYTF.

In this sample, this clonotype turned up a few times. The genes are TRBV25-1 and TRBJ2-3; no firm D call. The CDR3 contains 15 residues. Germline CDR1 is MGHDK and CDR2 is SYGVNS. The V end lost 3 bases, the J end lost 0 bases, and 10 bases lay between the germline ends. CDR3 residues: CASSDPRRSTDTQYF. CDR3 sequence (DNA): TGTGCCAGCAGTGACCCCCGAAGGAGCACAGATACGCAGTATTTT.

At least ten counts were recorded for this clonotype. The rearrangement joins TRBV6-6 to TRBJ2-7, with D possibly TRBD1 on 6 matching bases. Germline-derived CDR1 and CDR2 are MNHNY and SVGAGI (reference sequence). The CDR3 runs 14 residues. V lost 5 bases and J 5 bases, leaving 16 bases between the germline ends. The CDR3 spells CASSPHLTGNEQYF. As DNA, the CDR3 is TGTGCCAGCAGTCCTCATCTGACAGGTAACGAGCAGTACTTC.

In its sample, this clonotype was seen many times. CDR3 bases: TGCAGTGCCCCGAACCAGGGGCAGCAGTACTTC. Amino acid sequence: CSAPNQGQQYF. This chain joins TRBV20-1 and TRBJ2-7, with D tentatively TRBD1 (6 bases). The germline V gene has CDR1 DFQATT and CDR2 SNEGSKA (reference sequence). The CDR3 extends over 11 amino acids. V lost 6 bases and J lost 8, with 14 bases in between.

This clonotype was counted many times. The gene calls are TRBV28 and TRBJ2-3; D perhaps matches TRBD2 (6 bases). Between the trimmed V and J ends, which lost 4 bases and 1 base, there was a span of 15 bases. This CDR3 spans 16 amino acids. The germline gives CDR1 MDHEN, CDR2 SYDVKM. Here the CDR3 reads CASSSPRRDRTDTQYF. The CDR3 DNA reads TGTGCCAGCAGTTCCCCTAGGAGGGATCGCACAGATACGCAGTATTTT.

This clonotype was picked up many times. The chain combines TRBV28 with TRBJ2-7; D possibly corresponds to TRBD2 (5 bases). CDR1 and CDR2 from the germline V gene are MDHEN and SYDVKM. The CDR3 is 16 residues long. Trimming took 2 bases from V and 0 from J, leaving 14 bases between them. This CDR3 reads CASSLEGPGSSYEQYF. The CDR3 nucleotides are TGTGCCAGCAGTTTAGAGGGTCCGGGGAGCTCCTACGAGCAGTACTTC. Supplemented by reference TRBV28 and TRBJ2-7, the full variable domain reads DVKVTQSSRYLVKRTGEKVFLECVQDMDHENMFWYRQDPGLGLRLIYFSYDVKMKEKGDIPEGYSVSREKKERFSLILESASTNQTSMYLCASSLEGPGSSYEQYFGPGTRLTVT.

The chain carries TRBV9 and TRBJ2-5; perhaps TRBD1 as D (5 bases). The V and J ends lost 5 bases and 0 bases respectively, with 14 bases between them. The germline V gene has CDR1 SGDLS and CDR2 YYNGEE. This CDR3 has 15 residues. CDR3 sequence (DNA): TGTGCCAGCAGTTTAGGGGATACGTACCAAGAGACCCAGTACTTC. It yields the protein CASSLGDTYQETQYF.

The CDR3 bases are TGTGCCAGCAGCCAAGATTGGCTAGCGGGAAATGAGCAGTTCTTC. It is translated as CASSQDWLAGNEQFF. J is TRBJ2-1 and V is TRBV3-1, with 9 nucleotides matching TRBD2. CDR1 LGHDT and CDR2 YNNKEL come from the germline V gene (reference sequence). The CDR3 is 15 residues long. The J segment lost 7 bases and the V segment lost 0 bases, leaving 4 bases of the junction unmatched.

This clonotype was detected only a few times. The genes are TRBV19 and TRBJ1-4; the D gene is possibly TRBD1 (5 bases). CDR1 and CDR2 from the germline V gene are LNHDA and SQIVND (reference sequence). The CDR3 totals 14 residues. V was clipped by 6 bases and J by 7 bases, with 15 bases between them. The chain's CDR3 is CASSPYARGEKLFF. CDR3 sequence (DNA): TGTGCCAGTAGCCCGTACGCGAGGGGTGAAAAACTGTTTTTT.

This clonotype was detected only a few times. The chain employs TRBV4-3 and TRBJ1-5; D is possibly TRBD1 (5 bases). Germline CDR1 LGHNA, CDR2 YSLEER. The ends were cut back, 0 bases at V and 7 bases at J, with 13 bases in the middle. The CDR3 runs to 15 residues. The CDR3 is CASSQDPQGKQPQHF. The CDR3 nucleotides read TGCGCCAGCAGCCAAGATCCGCAGGGAAAACAGCCCCAGCATTTT.

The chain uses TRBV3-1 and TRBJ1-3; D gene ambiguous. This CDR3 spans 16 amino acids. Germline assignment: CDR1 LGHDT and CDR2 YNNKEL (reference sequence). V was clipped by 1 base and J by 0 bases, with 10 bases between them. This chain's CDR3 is CASSQGDGLSGNTIYF. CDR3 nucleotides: TGTGCCAGCAGCCAAGGCGACGGACTCTCTGGAAACACCATATATTTT.

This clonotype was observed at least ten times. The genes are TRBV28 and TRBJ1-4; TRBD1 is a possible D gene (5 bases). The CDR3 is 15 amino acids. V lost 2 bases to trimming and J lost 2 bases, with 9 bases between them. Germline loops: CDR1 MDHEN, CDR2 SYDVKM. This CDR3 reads CASSLRDGTNEKLFF. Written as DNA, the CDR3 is TGTGCCAGCAGTTTAAGGGACGGCACTAATGAAAAACTGTTTTTT. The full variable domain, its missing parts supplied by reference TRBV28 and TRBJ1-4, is DVKVTQSSRYLVKRTGEKVFLECVQDMDHENMFWYRQDPGLGLRLIYFSYDVKMKEKGDIPEGYSVSREKKERFSLILESASTNQTSMYLCASSLRDGTNEKLFFGSGTQLSVL.

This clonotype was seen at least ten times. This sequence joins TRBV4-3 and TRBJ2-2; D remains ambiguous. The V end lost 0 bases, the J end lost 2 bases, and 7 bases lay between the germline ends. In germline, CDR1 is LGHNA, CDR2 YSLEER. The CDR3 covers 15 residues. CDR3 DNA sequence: TGCGCCAGCAGCCAAGATCGAGTTAACACCGGGGAGCTGTTTTTT. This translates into CASSQDRVNTGELFF.